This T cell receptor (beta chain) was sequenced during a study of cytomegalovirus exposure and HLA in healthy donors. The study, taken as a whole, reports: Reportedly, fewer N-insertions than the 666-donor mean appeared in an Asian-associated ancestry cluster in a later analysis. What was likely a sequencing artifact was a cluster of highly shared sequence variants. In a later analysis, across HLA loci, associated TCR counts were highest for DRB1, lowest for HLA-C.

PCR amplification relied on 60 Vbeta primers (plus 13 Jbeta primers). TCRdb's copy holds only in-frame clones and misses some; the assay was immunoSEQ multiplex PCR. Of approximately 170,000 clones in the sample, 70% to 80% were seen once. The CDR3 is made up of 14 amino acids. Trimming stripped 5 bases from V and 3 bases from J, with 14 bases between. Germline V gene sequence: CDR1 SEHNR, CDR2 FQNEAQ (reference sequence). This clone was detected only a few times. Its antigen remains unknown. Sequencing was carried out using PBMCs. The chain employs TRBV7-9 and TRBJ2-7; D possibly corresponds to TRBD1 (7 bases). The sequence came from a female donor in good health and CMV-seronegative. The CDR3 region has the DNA TGTGCCAGCAGCCCAGGAGGGGGCCTCTACGAGCAGTACTTC. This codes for CASSPGGGLYEQYF.